This T cell receptor beta chain was captured in a study of cytomegalovirus exposure and HLA in healthy donors. There are 14 residues in the CDR3. The V gene end was trimmed by 5 bases and the J gene end by 5 bases; junction bases not matched to a gene: 8. Germline-derived CDR1 and CDR2 are MNHEY and SMNVEV (reference sequence). Researchers ran the PCR with 60 Vbeta and 13 Jbeta primers. Using immunoSEQ multiplex PCR, the repertoire was profiled, and TCRdb retains in-frame clones only, with some absent. This sample carries 150,000 to 200,000 clones, about 79% of them seen once, and the ten largest clones take about 14%.

What was sequenced was PBMCs. The receptor was derived from a man between 50 and 59 years old in good health and CMV-seropositive. The V gene is TRBV27, the J gene TRBJ1-2; TRBD1 matches at 7 bases. The CDR3 DNA reads as TGTGCCAGCAGTCCGGGACAGTCGATATATGGCTACACCTTC. Protein sequence: CASSPGQSIYGYTF.